Following are 31 T cell receptor beta chains from one sample sequenced in a study of CD8+ T cells in alopecia areata (dated by TCRdb to 2017 to 2018). What this sample's time point label stands for: baseline before oral tofacitinib. The protocol used for the library was the immunoSEQ multiplex PCR assay. To provide template for TCR sequencing, every sample had RNA extracted and reverse transcribed into cDNA. Held by TCRdb, this immuneACCESS table contains in-frame sequences only and omits some clones. Under half of the omission traces to an unresolved V gene where checked; the cause of the rest is unknown. The sample table lists roughly 250,000 clones, 67% of them with a count of one. More than 0.95% of the sample is held by the ten biggest clonotypes. Sequencing used CD4+ T cells sorted from blood, obtained at week 0. These TCRs come from a human donor with alopecia areata.

Details on this clone: The identical CDR3 is also encoded by other nucleotide sequences in the sample. The rearrangement uses TRBV29-1 and TRBJ2-5; 7 nucleotides line up with TRBD2. Germline loops: CDR1 SQVTM, CDR2 ANQGSEA. V lost 6 bases and J lost 2; bases outside the gene matches: 6. CDR3 length equals 13 residues. The CDR3 protein is CSVTGTTQETQYF. CDR3 nucleotide sequence: TGCAGCGTCACCGGGACTACGCAAGAGACCCAGTACTTC.

Regarding this clone: A read error is possible here, since a much larger clone lies one base away. The J gene is TRBJ2-3, the V gene TRBV7-3; D is undetermined. Germline V gives CDR1 SGHTA, CDR2 FQGTGA. The CDR3 runs 12 residues. V was cut by 4 bases and J by 1 base, with 3 bases left in between. CDR3 nucleotides: TGTGCCAGCAGCTCGGGCACAGATACGCAGTATTTT. Protein product: CASSSGTDTQYF. The full variable domain, in which reference TRBV7-3 and TRBJ2-3 provide the parts outside the CDR3, is GAGVSQTPSNKVTEKGKYVELRCDPISGHTALYWYRQSLGQGPEFLIYFQGTGAADDSGLPNDRFFAVRPEGSVSTLKIQRTERGDSAVYLCASSSGTDTQYFGPGTRLTVL.

In this sample, this clone turned up a few times. This chain links TRBV6-5 with TRBJ2-7, with D perhaps matching TRBD2 (7 bases). The V end was cut by 4 bases, the J end by 1 base, with 14 bases between. The CDR3 consists of 15 residues. The germline V gene encodes CDR1 MNHEY and CDR2 SVGAGI. The CDR3 reads CASSFRGGLSYEQYF. The CDR3 DNA reads as TGTGCCAGCAGTTTTAGGGGGGGCCTGTCCTACGAGCAGTACTTC.

This clone was observed a handful of times. The V gene is TRBV29-1, the J gene TRBJ2-2; D is unresolved. This CDR3 contains 14 residues. Trimming pared 6 bases from V and 6 bases from J, leaving 17 bases between. Looked up from germline, CDR1 is SQVTM and CDR2 is ANQGSEA. DNA of the CDR3: TGCAGCGTGGCCAGACGAGGTTTCGCCGGGGAGCTGTTTTTT. This codes for CSVARRGFAGELFF.

This chain links TRBV7-9 with TRBJ2-6; D is unclear. Germline V gene lookup returns CDR1 SEHNR and CDR2 FQNEAQ (reference sequence). Trimming took off 4 bases at V and 2 bases at J, with 9 bases between the two ends. The CDR3 consists of 15 residues. CDR3 residues: CASSSVIAGANVLTF. Here the CDR3 DNA reads TGTGCCAGCAGCTCAGTTATCGCTGGGGCCAACGTCCTGACTTTC.

The V call is TRBV10-3, the J call TRBJ2-5; 9 positions agree with TRBD1. This CDR3 contains 15 residues. Unmatched junction bases numbered 4, after V lost 0 bases and J lost 5 bases. From germline, CDR1 is ENHRY and CDR2 SYGVKD. The CDR3 nucleotides are TGTGCCATCAGTGAGTCAGGACAGGGGTCGGAGACCCAGTACTTC. Translating gives CAISESGQGSETQYF.

This chain links TRBV4-2 with TRBJ2-6; D gene ambiguous. Trimming removed 0 bases at V and 1 base at J, with 7 bases between. Germline V gives CDR1 LGHNA, CDR2 YNFKEQ. The CDR3 sequence is 16 residues long. The CDR3 spells CASSQEGLSGANVLTF. The CDR3 region has the DNA TGTGCCAGCAGCCAAGAAGGCCTTTCTGGGGCCAACGTCCTGACTTTC.

V is TRBV27 and J is TRBJ1-2; D may be TRBD1 (5 bases). V was pared by 6 bases and J by 2 bases, with 22 bases between. The CDR3 has 17 amino acids. Germline CDR1 is MNHEY and CDR2 is SMNVEV (reference sequence). The CDR3 region is CASSPSRGPDRNYGYTF. CDR3 nucleotides: TGTGCCAGCAGCCCGTCTCGGGGCCCGGACCGAAACTATGGCTACACCTTC.

CDR3 nucleotide sequence: TGTGCCTTACCCAGGGAAGGCTATGGCTACACCTTC. Its translation is CALPREGYGYTF. The chain is built from TRBV30 and TRBJ1-2, with TRBD1 as a possible D gene (5 bases). CDR1 is GTSNPN, CDR2 SVGIG, per germline (reference sequence). V lost 7 bases to trimming and J lost 4 bases, with 13 bases between them. The CDR3 covers 12 residues.

This chain uses TRBV29-1 with TRBJ2-2, with 7 bases that match TRBD1. This CDR3 has 11 amino acids. Germline-derived CDR1 and CDR2 are SQVTM and ANQGSEA. Trimming at V came to 7 bases and at J to 7 bases, leaving 3 bases not matched to a gene. The CDR3 coding sequence is TGCAGCGCCACAGGGGTCGGGGAGCTGTTTTTT. Protein product: CSATGVGELFF.

This clone turned up a few times. V gene TRBV30 combines with J gene TRBJ1-2; tentatively, D is TRBD1 (5 bases). The CDR3 is 13 amino acids. The V gene's germline CDR1 is GTSNPN and CDR2 SVGIG (reference sequence). The V and J ends lost 0 bases and 10 bases respectively, with 15 bases between them. CDR3: CAWSVHRSQVYTF. The DNA for the CDR3 is TGTGCCTGGAGTGTACACAGGAGCCAAGTCTACACCTTC.

V is TRBV2 and J is TRBJ1-2; D not resolved. Germline assignment: CDR1 SNHLY and CDR2 FYNNEI. V lost 4 bases and J lost 0, with 3 bases in between. This CDR3 contains 12 residues. The CDR3 sequence: CASSVTNYGYTF. CDR3 DNA sequence: TGTGCCAGCAGTGTTACTAACTATGGCTACACCTTC.

The chain uses TRBV30 and TRBJ1-1; 8 bases align to TRBD1. The V and J ends lost 5 bases and 0 bases, in that order; junction bases with no gene match: 5. The CDR3 covers 14 residues. Germline lookup yields CDR1 GTSNPN and CDR2 SVGIG (reference sequence). As DNA, the CDR3 is TGTGCCTGGGAACGGACAGGGTTGAACACTGAAGCTTTCTTT. This gives the protein CAWERTGLNTEAFF.

The J gene is TRBJ2-4, the V gene TRBV30; 8 bases align to TRBD1. The CDR3 has 14 amino acids. Trimming took 4 bases from V and 6 from J; bases not matched to a gene: 8. The V gene's germline CDR1 is GTSNPN and CDR2 SVGIG (reference sequence). The CDR3 reads CAWKPLGQGNIQYF. In DNA, the CDR3 is TGTGCCTGGAAACCGCTCGGACAGGGAAACATTCAGTACTTC.

The rearrangement joins TRBV5-1 to TRBJ1-6; 9 bases are a match to TRBD1. V shed 4 bases, J shed 5 bases, and the junction held 4 bases outside the gene matches. The CDR3 runs 15 residues. Per the germline V gene, CDR1 is SGHRS and CDR2 is YFSETQ. In nucleotides, the CDR3 is TGCGCCAGCAGCCAGGGGACAGGGAATAATTCACCCCTCCACTTT. This translates into CASSQGTGNNSPLHF.

In this sample, this clone turned up a few times. V and J are TRBV4-3 and TRBJ2-3; 8 nucleotides agree with TRBD2. Per germline, CDR1 LGHNA and CDR2 YSLEER. The CDR3 length is 16 residues. Unmatched junction bases numbered 7, after V lost 0 bases and J lost 5 bases. In DNA form, the CDR3 reads TGCGCCAGCAGCCAAGATGTTTCGGGGGGGCGAGATACGCAGTATTTT. Residues: CASSQDVSGGRDTQYF.

The chain couples TRBV29-1 to TRBJ2-1; D call uncertain. Germline V gene sequence: CDR1 SQVTM, CDR2 ANQGSEA. The length of the CDR3 is 14 residues. Trimming left V 3 bases short and J 7 bases short, with 16 bases between. CDR3 nucleotide sequence: TGCAGCGTTGAGGACCGCTCGTCTGTTAATGAGCAGTTCTTC. Residues: CSVEDRSSVNEQFF.

V and J are TRBV29-1 and TRBJ1-1; no clear D. V lost 8 bases, J lost 6 bases, and 13 bases lay in between. The CDR3 is made up of 11 amino acids. From germline, CDR1 is SQVTM and CDR2 ANQGSEA. The CDR3 DNA follows: TGCAGCATCAGAGTCGGCCCTGAAGCTTTCTTT. This translates into CSIRVGPEAFF.

This sequence joins TRBV5-6 and TRBJ1-5; 10 bases match TRBD1. V was clipped by 4 bases and J by 6 bases; unmatched bases: 7. Germline-derived CDR1 and CDR2 are SGHDT and YYEEEE. CDR3 length: 15 residues. The CDR3 reads CASSRRDRGFQPQHF. CDR3 sequence (DNA): TGTGCCAGCAGCCGCCGGGACAGGGGATTTCAGCCCCAGCATTTT.

This clone was seen only a few times. The chain combines TRBV7-3 with TRBJ2-3, with 10 positions matching TRBD2. CDR3 length equals 17 residues. J gave up 5 bases and V 1 base, and 9 bases lay outside the gene matches. In germline, CDR1 is SGHTA, CDR2 FQGTGA. CDR3 nucleotide sequence: TGTGCCAGCAGCTTAAATGGTCTAGCGGGGGATCGAGATACGCAGTATTTT. Residues: CASSLNGLAGDRDTQYF.

The J gene is TRBJ2-3, the V gene TRBV30; TRBD2 matches at 13 bases. The V segment lost 2 bases and the J segment 3 bases; nucleotides outside the gene matches: 8. Germline CDR1 is GTSNPN and CDR2 is SVGIG (reference sequence). The CDR3 has 17 amino acids. CDR3 sequence reads: CAWSPLRTSGGTDTQYF. CDR3 in DNA: TGTGCCTGGAGTCCCCTTCGGACTAGCGGGGGAACAGATACGCAGTATTTT.

This clone was seen only once. The chain joins TRBV11-1 to TRBJ2-7, with a possible D match to TRBD1 (6 bases). The CDR3 totals 14 residues. Germline-derived CDR1 and CDR2 are SGHAT and FQDESV (reference sequence). V was shortened by 6 bases and J by 3 bases, with 15 bases between the two germline ends. CDR3 DNA sequence: TGTGCCAGCAGTTTCCAGGGGATTGGCTACGAGCAGTACTTC. This translates into CASSFQGIGYEQYF.

The chain links TRBV2 to TRBJ2-7; no reliable D call. V lost 7 bases, J lost 2 bases, and 9 bases lay in between. This CDR3 contains 12 residues. Per germline, CDR1 SNHLY and CDR2 FYNNEI. The CDR3 DNA reads TGTGCCAGCACTAGACACACCTACGAGCAGTACTTC. It translates to CASTRHTYEQYF.

This chain uses TRBV9 with TRBJ1-3, with a weak D call TRBD1 (5 bases). The germline CDR1 and CDR2 sequences are SGDLS and YYNGEE. V shed 0 bases and J shed 9 bases, with 16 bases lying between them. This CDR3 is built from 15 residues. CDR3 amino acids: CASSVGIVGLSTIYF. The DNA for the CDR3 is TGTGCCAGCAGCGTAGGGATCGTGGGGCTGAGCACCATATATTTT.

The chain is built from TRBV29-1 and TRBJ1-4, with D hard to call. Trimming removed 4 bases from V and 3 bases from J, with 12 bases in between. Germline values: CDR1 SQVTM, CDR2 ANQGSEA. The CDR3 has 14 residues. The DNA of the CDR3 is TGCAGCGTTGCCGGTGATAGGGCTAATGAAAAACTGTTTTTT. This sequence encodes CSVAGDRANEKLFF.

Only a few counts were recorded for this clone. The chain links TRBV5-4 to TRBJ2-3; tentative D call: TRBD2 (7 bases). CDR3 length: 15 amino acids. With 4 bases removed from V and 0 bases from J, the gap between germline ends came to 12 bases. In germline, CDR1 is SGHNT, CDR2 YYREEE (reference sequence). This chain's CDR3 is CASSPRGRSTDTQYF. In nucleotides, the CDR3 is TGTGCCAGCAGCCCGCGGGGGCGTAGCACAGATACGCAGTATTTT.

The chain combines TRBV12-5 with TRBJ2-7, with D tentatively TRBD1 (6 bases). CDR1 and CDR2 (germline): LGHNT, FRNRAP. Trimming removed 1 base from V and 3 bases from J, with 10 bases in between. The CDR3 extends over 14 amino acids. CDR3 sequence: CASGLGPQGYEQYF. As DNA, the CDR3 is TGTGCTAGTGGTTTGGGACCACAGGGCTACGAGCAGTACTTC. Looking up the rest from reference TRBV12-5 and TRBJ2-7 gives the full variable domain: DARVTQTPRHKVTEMGQEVTMRCQPILGHNTVFWYRQTMMQGLELLAYFRNRAPLDDSGMPKDRFSAEMPDATLATLKIQPSEPRDSAVYFCASGLGPQGYEQYFGPGTRLTVT.

This clone has a handful of counts. V and J are TRBV11-2 and TRBJ2-2; a weak D match, TRBD1 (5 bases). Trimming took off 5 bases at V and 5 bases at J, with 18 bases between the two ends. CDR1 is SGHAT, CDR2 FQNNGV, per germline. The CDR3 is made up of 16 amino acids. The CDR3 DNA reads as TGTGCCAGCAGCCGACTCTCCCCAGGGTCGACCGGGGAGCTGTTTTTT. It encodes CASSRLSPGSTGELFF.

This sequence joins TRBV30 and TRBJ1-1; no firm D call. This CDR3 contains 15 residues. The germline CDR1 and CDR2 sequences are GTSNPN and SVGIG (reference sequence). The germline V and J ends were trimmed by 0 bases and 0 bases, with 11 bases remaining between them. The CDR3 reads CAWSVQWHMNTEAFF. The CDR3 coding sequence is TGTGCCTGGAGTGTACAATGGCACATGAACACTGAAGCTTTCTTT. The entire variable domain, with the rest obtained from reference TRBV30 and TRBJ1-1, is as follows: SQTIHQWPATLVQPVGSPLSLECTVEGTSNPNLYWYRQAAGRGLQLLFYSVGIGQISSEVPQNLSASRPQDRQFILSSKKLLLSDSGFYLCAWSVQWHMNTEAFFGQGTRLTVV.

The chain is built from TRBV14 and TRBJ2-5; 11 bases line up with TRBD2. The length of the CDR3 is 17 residues. Germline CDR1 reads SGHDN; CDR2 reads FVKESK. V lost 3 bases, J lost 5 bases, and 11 bases stayed unmatched. This CDR3 reads CASSHGTSGFLWETQYF. As DNA, the CDR3 is TGTGCCAGCAGCCATGGGACTAGCGGTTTCCTGTGGGAGACCCAGTACTTC. The full variable domain, its missing parts supplied by reference TRBV14 and TRBJ2-5, is EAGVTQFPSHSVIEKGQTVTLRCDPISGHDNLYWYRRVMGKEIKFLLHFVKESKQDESGMPNNRFLAERTGGTYSTLKVQPAELEDSGVYFCASSHGTSGFLWETQYFGPGTRLLVL.

This clone is a singleton in its sample. The chain couples TRBV4-2 to TRBJ2-6, with 9 bases matching TRBD1. J gave up 4 bases and V 1 base, and 5 bases lay outside the gene matches. There are 17 residues in the CDR3. CDR1 and CDR2 (germline): LGHNA, YNFKEQ. CDR3 bases: TGTGCCAGCAGCCAAGTGGGACAGGGTTTCGGGGCCAACGTCCTGACTTTC. Its protein product is CASSQVGQGFGANVLTF.